This TCR beta chain stems from a study of vaccination and CD4 T cells after COVID-19. The germline V gene encodes CDR1 MDHEN and CDR2 SYDVKM. V dropped 7 bases and J dropped 4; count of bases not matched to a gene: 11. The CDR3 runs to 16 residues. The Oncomine TCR Beta short-read assay was applied to DNA of cultured CD4+ T cells. One entry per CDR3 protein results from TCRdb running MiXCR on the PCR reads. The profile shows some 16,000 distinct CDR3 sequences, about 40% of them singletons. Note on this clonotype: Its target is unknown.

Treatment here: approximately 10-day PBMC culture with coronavirus spike peptide pools or control peptides (ViraFEST assay). This specimen was CD4+ T cells from blood, cultured in vitro, taken after SARS-CoV-2 vaccination. The V and J genes are TRBV28 and TRBJ2-1; 9 bases agree with TRBD2. The TCR was taken from a human donor who had recovered from COVID-19. The DNA for the CDR3 is TGTGCCAGCACCACCCCTAGACTAGCGGATTACAATGAGCAGTTCTTC. Translating it yields CASTTPRLADYNEQFF.